This T cell receptor (beta chain) was observed in a study of blood T cells in healthy people across ages. Primers used in a second PCR of about 6 to 11 cycles were a sample-barcoded 5' primer and a J-beta primer mix. Each CDR3 protein gets one entry after TCRdb re-called the 5' RACE reads with MiXCR. This sample has over 700,000 distinct CDR3 sequences, with approximately 25% found just once. This clonotype has a handful of counts. There are 14 residues in the CDR3. Per the germline V gene, CDR1 is ENHRY and CDR2 is SYGVKD. Extractions gave at least 5.5 micrograms of total RNA per sample. The same sample was also used in a study of T cells of mothers and their children.

The V and J genes are TRBV10-3 and TRBJ2-1; possibly TRBD1 for D (5 bases). The end of the DNA aligns better with TRBJ2-5, so the J call may be wrong. The sequenced material came from blood. This receptor was taken from a boy younger than 18 in good health. The CDR3 loop is CATRPTTGHETQYF. The CDR3 DNA follows: TGTGCCACGCGACCTACGACTGGACACGAGACCCAGTACTTC.